This is a list of T cell receptor beta chains from one sample in a study of identical twins. TCRdb independently ran MiXCR on the 5' RACE reads; one entry per CDR3 protein. The sample has 1.5 million to 2 million distinct CDR3 sequences, around a third seen once. The sequencing input was cord blood. The receptor source for this set is a newborn girl in good health. The CDR3 runs from the conserved cysteine through the conserved F or W.

V	J	CDR3
TRBV25-1	.	CASSELRAGRYEQYF
TRBV29-1	.	CSVGSGPPWDYEQYF
TRBV27	TRBJ2-1	CASSFGAGGYNEQFF
TRBV7-2	TRBJ1-6	CASSPGGNSPLHF
TRBV7-2	TRBJ2-7	CASSFRTGTYEQYF
TRBV5-1	TRBJ1-2	CASSLEGIEGYTF
TRBV7-2	TRBJ2-2	CASSLEAGSLVAGELFF
TRBV29-1	TRBJ2-7	CSVERESSYEQYF
TRBV12-3/TRBV12-4	TRBJ1-6	CASNGTGLSSYNSPLHF
TRBV14	TRBJ2-7	CASSQDKRGRATYNEQYF
TRBV6-2/TRBV6-3	TRBJ2-1	CASSFAGKGSYNEQFF
TRBV28	TRBJ1-4	CASGANEKLFF
TRBV24-1	TRBJ1-2	CATPGTGNYGYTF
TRBV20-1	TRBJ2-3	CSAILAGGPTDTQYF
TRBV7-2	TRBJ2-7	CASSSGTLSYEQYF
TRBV5-6	TRBJ2-4	CASSVYTEQYF
TRBV18	TRBJ1-2	CASSPVSSNYGYTF
TRBV10-2	TRBJ2-3	CASSAPGLAGGRTDTQYF
TRBV20-1	TRBJ2-5	CSAGQGGETQYF
TRBV19	TRBJ2-7	CASSITGRGEQYF
TRBV6-5	TRBJ2-3	CASSTVDLLSTDTQYF
TRBV5-1	TRBJ2-1	CASSLAGTSGGGSYNEQFF
TRBV11-2	TRBJ2-5	CASSPGERETQYF
TRBV4-2	TRBJ2-2	CASSQEGGQNTGELFF
TRBV5-6	TRBJ2-1	CASSLGTLSSYNEQFF
TRBV29-1	TRBJ2-1	CSVDHPRTLNNEQFF
TRBV25-1	TRBJ1-2	CASSGGGNGYTF
TRBV14	TRBJ2-7	CASSPAGLPYNEQYF
TRBV5-4	TRBJ2-7	CASSNGPGLSSYGQYF
TRBV19	TRBJ1-2	CASSIPGGDYGYTF
TRBV5-1	TRBJ2-1	CASSFTSGSYNQQFF
TRBV6-1	TRBJ2-3	CASTTSGGGTGTQYF
TRBV12-3/TRBV12-4	TRBJ1-5	CASSLGTGGDNQPQHF
TRBV20-1	.	CSARPYLDPSSYNEQYF
TRBV5-1	TRBJ2-1	CASSFGTRVNEQFF
TRBV7-2	TRBJ1-4	CASSLSRATANEKLFF
TRBV20-1	TRBJ2-7	CSASAGLDNEQYF
TRBV7-9	TRBJ2-3	CASSFRDLSTDTQYF
TRBV2	TRBJ1-1	CAGRTGSVAEAFF
TRBV20-1	TRBJ2-1	CSARDLTAGVPDEQFF
TRBV6-1	TRBJ1-5	CASSDQGGQPQHF
TRBV2	TRBJ1-4	CASDRGNEKLFF
TRBV12-3/TRBV12-4	TRBJ2-3	CASRSRDRSTDTQYF
TRBV5-1	TRBJ1-1	CASSAAGTSNTEAFF
TRBV20-1	TRBJ2-5	CSAKQGGETQYF
TRBV27	TRBJ2-5	CAGSSPVQGAEETQYF
TRBV27	TRBJ2-4	CASSWGLANIQYF
TRBV20-1	TRBJ2-5	CSAKSGVKETQYF
TRBV7-6	TRBJ2-1	CASSLAGDTYNEQFF
TRBV6-5	TRBJ2-2	CASSYGTVNTGELFF
TRBV20-1	TRBJ2-7	CSASGLSYEQYF
TRBV5-1	TRBJ2-5	CASSLNPGQGRAKPLRKDAQYF
TRBV20-1	TRBJ1-6	CSAQAGSYNSPLHF